This T cell receptor beta chain was captured in a study of OX40 agonist ivuxolimab in advanced cancers. Libraries were prepared by immunoSEQ multiplex PCR; TCRdb keeps only in-frame clonotypes and omits some of them. Here the sample spans 60,000 to 85,000 clones, roughly 80% being singletons. The CDR3 consists of 13 residues. With 3 bases removed from V and 2 bases from J, the gap between germline ends came to 7 bases. The germline gives CDR1 SGHAT, CDR2 FQNNGV. Specimen: CD4+ or CD8+ T cells sorted from blood, collected in a trial of the OX40 agonist ivuxolimab. The receptor was isolated from an adult with an advanced solid tumor such as melanoma, head and neck, liver or kidney cancer. The chain employs TRBV11-2 and TRBJ2-5, with a tentative D call TRBD1 (5 bases). CDR3 nucleotide sequence: TGTGCCAGCAGCTTCCCAGGGCAAGAGACCCAGTACTTC. This encodes CASSFPGQETQYF.